The 15 T cell receptor beta chains listed next were all sequenced from one sample in a study of blood T cell repertoires in COVID-19. Clones were sequenced by immunoSEQ multiplex PCR, and TCRdb holds only the in-frame ones, with some missing. The table records some 140,000 clones, about three quarters of them present only once. The sample taken for sequencing was peripheral blood. Source of these receptors: a man older than 75 with acute or convalescent COVID-19.

The CDR3 spells CASSPRTGSQPQHF. The CDR3 nucleotides are TGTGCCAGCTCACCTCGGACAGGATCTCAGCCCCAGCATTTT. The chain is built from TRBV18 and TRBJ1-5, with TRBD1 identical over 7 bases. J was trimmed by 6 bases and V by 3 bases; bases with no gene match: 5. The CDR3 consists of 14 residues. Germline loops: CDR1 KGHSH, CDR2 LQKENI.

V gene TRBV7-6 combines with J gene TRBJ2-5; tentative D call: TRBD2 (5 bases). V lost 9 bases to trimming and J lost 5 bases, with 10 bases between them. The CDR3 totals 11 residues. In germline, CDR1 is SGHVS, CDR2 FNYEAQ. The CDR3 protein is CASSGVETQYF. The CDR3 DNA reads TGTGCCAGTTCCGGGGTGGAGACCCAGTACTTC.

V gene TRBV27 combines with J gene TRBJ1-4, with TRBD1 identical over 7 bases. The CDR3 sequence is 13 residues long. CDR1 MNHEY and CDR2 SMNVEV come from the germline V gene (reference sequence). V lost 4 bases to trimming and J lost 4 bases; unmatched junction nucleotides: 0. The CDR3: CASSYRGNEKLFF. CDR3 coding DNA: TGTGCCAGCAGTTACAGGGGTAATGAAAAACTGTTTTTT.

V gene TRBV27 combines with J gene TRBJ1-2; D is ambiguous. Trimming took 3 bases from V and 2 from J, leaving 10 bases between them. The CDR3 runs to 14 residues. Germline assignment: CDR1 MNHEY and CDR2 SMNVEV (reference sequence). The CDR3 DNA is TGTGCCAGCAGTTTGTCGGCCGGGAACTATGGCTACACCTTC. This gives the protein CASSLSAGNYGYTF.

The table lists this clone with a count of one. The gene calls are TRBV29-1 and TRBJ1-3; D is perhaps TRBD1 (5 bases). The CDR3 is made up of 14 amino acids. Germline CDR1 and CDR2: SQVTM and ANQGSEA. The V and J ends lost 1 base and 2 bases respectively, with 9 bases between them. This CDR3 reads CSVEGTDTGNTIYF. The CDR3 coding sequence is TGCAGCGTTGAAGGAACGGACACTGGAAACACCATATATTTT.

The CDR3 bases are TGTGCCAGTAGCGACTTCGGACAGGGGAGAAACACCATATATTTT. This translates into CASSDFGQGRNTIYF. V and J are TRBV19 and TRBJ1-3, with 9 positions matching TRBD1. Losses at the gene ends were 6 bases for V and 5 bases for J; bases not matched to a gene: 8. Germline assignment: CDR1 LNHDA and CDR2 SQIVND (reference sequence). The length of the CDR3 is 15 residues. Complete variable domain (other parts from reference TRBV19 and TRBJ1-3): DGGITQSPKYLFRKEGQNVTLSCEQNLNHDAMYWYRQDPGQGLRLIYYSQIVNDFQKGDIAEGYSVSREKKESFPLTVTSAQKNPTAFYLCASSDFGQGRNTIYFGEGSWLTVV.

The chain employs TRBV15 and TRBJ2-5; D ambiguous. The V end was cut by 0 bases, the J end by 4 bases, with 6 bases between. The CDR3 is made up of 13 amino acids. Germline values: CDR1 LNHNV, CDR2 YYDKDF (reference sequence). The CDR3 DNA reads as TGTGCCACCAGCAGAGATCGGGTAGAGACCCAGTACTTC. Translated, it gives CATSRDRVETQYF.

In this sample, this clone turned up a few times. V and J are TRBV5-1 and TRBJ1-1; D remains unclear. With 0 bases removed from V and 0 bases from J, the gap between germline ends came to 3 bases. Germline values: CDR1 SGHRS, CDR2 YFSETQ. The length of the CDR3 is 13 residues. The CDR3 region is CASSLALNTEAFF. Here the CDR3 DNA reads TGCGCCAGCAGCTTGGCCTTGAACACTGAAGCTTTCTTT.

This chain connects TRBV6-5 to TRBJ2-2; the D gene is possibly TRBD2 (5 bases). Germline CDR1 and CDR2: MNHEY and SVGAGI. There are 13 residues in the CDR3. Trimming pared 9 bases from V and 0 bases from J, leaving 8 bases between. The CDR3 is CASQDSNTGELFF. The CDR3 DNA sequence: TGTGCCAGTCAGGACTCGAACACCGGGGAGCTGTTTTTT.

J is TRBJ1-2 and V is TRBV3-1 (or the pseudogene TRBV3-2), with 10 nucleotides matching TRBD1. The CDR3 sequence is 15 residues long. The germline V gene encodes CDR1 LGHDT and CDR2 YNNKEL (reference sequence). Trimming took 0 bases from V and 8 from J; bases not matched to a gene: 6. CDR3 in DNA: TGTGCCAGCAGCCAAGAAGGGACAGGGGTTGGAGGCTACACCTTC. Encoded protein: CASSQEGTGVGGYTF.

This clone has only one observation. The junction does not match germline at one end; this may be a read error. The chain links TRBV27 to TRBJ1-2, with unresolved D. In germline, CDR1 is MNHEY, CDR2 SMNVEV (reference sequence). This CDR3 is built from 13 residues. The CDR3 region is CASSFEPNRETAF. CDR3 sequence (DNA): TGTGCCAGCAGTTTCGAACCCAACCGGGAGACCGCGTTC.

The chain links TRBV2 to TRBJ1-5; D is possibly TRBD1 (6 bases). With 7 bases removed from V and 0 bases from J, the gap between germline ends came to 13 bases. Looked up from germline, CDR1 is SNHLY and CDR2 is FYNNEI. This CDR3 spans 15 amino acids. CDR3 region: CASKTQGNSNQPQHF. CDR3 coding DNA: TGTGCCAGCAAGACTCAGGGGAATAGCAATCAGCCCCAGCATTTT.

The rearrangement joins TRBV28 to TRBJ2-3; perhaps TRBD1 as D (6 bases). In germline, CDR1 is MDHEN, CDR2 SYDVKM. The V end was cut by 5 bases, the J end by 11 bases, with 17 bases between. CDR3 size: 13 residues. DNA of the CDR3: TGTGCCAGCAGTCCCCACAGCGACAGGAAGCAGTATTTT. This encodes CASSPHSDRKQYF.

The chain couples TRBV6-2 or TRBV6-3 to TRBJ1-5; no clear D. With 5 bases removed from V and 4 bases from J, the gap between germline ends came to 21 bases. This CDR3 spans 17 amino acids. Germline values: CDR1 MNHEY, CDR2 SVGEGT. The DNA of the CDR3 is TGTGCCAGCAGTCCAACGAGGCAGACGAGTTCTAATCAGCCCCAGCATTTT. Translation gives CASSPTRQTSSNQPQHF.

The rearrangement links TRBV5-1 to TRBJ1-4; 10 bases fit TRBD1. Germline lookup yields CDR1 SGHRS and CDR2 YFSETQ. This CDR3 spans 16 amino acids. J gave up 8 bases and V 4 bases, and 11 bases lay outside the gene matches. In nucleotides, the CDR3 is TGCGCCAGCAGCCAGGACACCGGGACAGGGGTGGAAAAACTGTTTTTT. Translating gives CASSQDTGTGVEKLFF.